What follows are 10 T cell receptor beta chains derived from one specimen sequenced in a study of T cell changes during pregnancy in multiple sclerosis. Assay: immunoSEQ multiplex PCR; the TCRdb copy retains only in-frame clones and omits some. The repertoire holds about 56,000 clones, with about 85% as singletons. The specimen comprised CD4+ T cells from peripheral blood mononuclear cells, sampled in the third trimester of pregnancy. The receptors come from a female donor with multiple sclerosis, enrolled in a pregnancy study.

The chain combines TRBV13 with TRBJ2-7, with 14 bases fitting TRBD2. The CDR3 covers 15 residues. With V trimmed by 5 bases and J by 7 bases, 7 bases remained unmatched. Germline loops: CDR1 PRHDT, CDR2 FYEKMQ (reference sequence). In DNA form, the CDR3 reads TGTGCCAGCAGCGGCCGACTAGCGGGGGGGCGAGAGCAGTACTTC. Protein sequence: CASSGRLAGGREQYF. Together with reference TRBV13 and TRBJ2-7, the CDR3 gives the full variable domain: AAGVIQSPRHLIKEKRETATLKCYPIPRHDTVYWYQQGPGQDPQFLISFYEKMQSDKGSIPDRFSAQQFSDYHSELNMSSLELGDSALYFCASSGRLAGGREQYFGPGTRLTVT.

V gene TRBV9 combines with J gene TRBJ2-5; D call uncertain. The CDR3 is 13 amino acids. The V gene's germline CDR1 is SGDLS and CDR2 YYNGEE. Between the trimmed V and J ends, which lost 0 bases and 1 base, there was a span of 4 bases. In DNA form, the CDR3 reads TGTGCCAGCAGCGTAGGAGGCCAAGAGACCCAGTACTTC. Its translation is CASSVGGQETQYF. The full variable domain, completed using reference TRBV9 and TRBJ2-5, is DSGVTQTPKHLITATGQRVTLRCSPRSGDLSVYWYQQSLDQGLQFLIQYYNGEERAKGNILERFSAQQFPDLHSELNLSSLELGDSALYFCASSVGGQETQYFGPGTRLLVL.

The chain has TRBV4-2 and TRBJ1-5; 8 bases line up with TRBD1. This CDR3 has 15 amino acids. V gave up 2 bases and J gave up 3 bases; unmatched junction bases: 3. Germline CDR1 reads LGHNA; CDR2 reads YNFKEQ. This CDR3 is CASSQNQGANQPQHF. For the CDR3, the DNA is TGTGCCAGCAGCCAAAATCAGGGGGCCAATCAGCCCCAGCATTTT.

The gene calls are TRBV7-8 and TRBJ1-2, with 7 nucleotides matching TRBD1. J was trimmed by 3 bases and V by 2 bases; bases with no gene match: 9. This CDR3 spans 16 amino acids. Germline CDR1 reads SGHVS; CDR2 reads FQNEAQ. CDR3 sequence (DNA): TGTGCCAGCAGCTTAATCGGACAGGACCCCTACTATGGCTACACCTTC. This translates into CASSLIGQDPYYGYTF.

The chain joins TRBV5-1 to TRBJ2-5; TRBD2 aligns across 14 bases. Germline V lookup: CDR1 SGHRS, CDR2 YFSETQ. The CDR3 is 17 amino acids. J was trimmed by 3 bases and V by 2 bases; bases with no gene match: 6. The CDR3 sequence: CASSLRLAGGREETQYF. The CDR3 DNA follows: TGCGCCAGCAGCTTACGACTAGCGGGGGGGCGGGAAGAGACCCAGTACTTC.

The chain uses TRBV4-3 and TRBJ1-6; 9 bases are shared with TRBD1. Per germline, CDR1 LGHNA and CDR2 YSLEER. The V gene end was trimmed by 0 bases and the J gene end by 6 bases; junction bases not matched to a gene: 6. The CDR3 runs to 17 residues. CDR3 DNA: TGCGCCAGCAGCCAAGATCCCCCGGGACAGGGTAATTCACCCCTCCACTTT. This gives the protein CASSQDPPGQGNSPLHF.

This sequence joins TRBV21-1 and TRBJ2-2; TRBD1, the table's D call, lacks a check against the DNA. TRBV21-1 is annotated as a pseudogene. This CDR3 region has 16 residues. This chain's CDR3 is CASSNGQATNTGELFF. The CDR3 DNA sequence: TGTGCCAGCAGCAACGGACAAGCTACGAACACCGGGGAGCTGTTTTTT.

The rearrangement joins TRBV5-3 to TRBJ1-1, with TRBD1 matching over 9 bases. TRBV5-3 is an ORF, and what it does is uncertain. This CDR3 has 13 residues. V gave up 4 bases and J gave up 4 bases; unmatched junction bases: 2. The CDR3 DNA follows: TGTGCCAGAAGCAGGACAGGGGTCACTGAAGCTTTCTTT. This translates into CARSRTGVTEAFF.

The chain combines TRBV6-1 with TRBJ1-4; tentatively, D is TRBD1 (6 bases). Germline CDR1 MNHNS, CDR2 SASEGT. This CDR3 is built from 15 residues. V was shortened by 4 bases and J by 5 bases, with 14 bases between the two germline ends. Here the CDR3 DNA reads TGTGCCAGCAGTGGGAAGACAGGAGGAAATGAAAAACTGTTTTTT. The encoded protein is CASSGKTGGNEKLFF.

CDR3 loop: CASSDLPGQGNQPQHF. DNA of the CDR3: TGTGCCAGCAGTGACTTACCGGGACAGGGTAATCAGCCCCAGCATTTT. The rearrangement joins TRBV6-1 to TRBJ1-5; 9 positions match TRBD1. Germline loops: CDR1 MNHNS, CDR2 SASEGT. V gave up 3 bases and J gave up 4 bases; unmatched junction bases: 7. The CDR3 has 16 amino acids.